This TCR beta chain was captured in a study of blood T cell repertoires in COVID-19. Across the whole study: T cells, B-cell-depleted T cells, or PBMCs provided the cDNA or gDNA that served as material.

As processed by the authors: The assay estimated nucleated cells by amplifying reference gene primers. Sequencing used immunoSEQ multiplex PCR; TCRdb keeps in-frame clones, though not all of them. V, J and clone size derive from that table, while D and trimming were established from the DNA sequence. The sample includes about 67,000 clones, about nine tenths of them seen just once. This clone was detected a few times. The CDR3 length is 10 residues. The sequence came from a man aged 45-65 years with active COVID-19. This chain joins TRBV21-1 and TRBJ1-2. TRBV21-1 is described as a pseudogene. The sequencing input was peripheral blood. CDR3 sequence (DNA): TGTGCCAGCAGCAAATCCCTCGGAGGCTTC. As protein: CASSKSLGGF.